These T cell receptor beta chains were read from a single sample in a study of T cells after yellow fever vaccination. MiXCR, run by TCRdb on the 5' RACE reads, gives a single entry per CDR3 protein. The sample yields 68,000 or so distinct CDR3 sequences, more than 6.5% seen once. The sequences come from CD8+ T cells sorted from PBMCs, collected approximately 40 days after the first yellow fever vaccination. These receptors were taken from a man aged 18 to 35 who received the YFV17D yellow fever vaccine. CDR3s include the opening cysteine and the closing phenylalanine or tryptophan. A D gene is named only where the DNA matches it firmly. Some rows mark clone size as missing; the rest say once, few, many or name a class of expanded clone.

clone size: many
D gene: TRBD2
V gene: TRBV6-1
CDR3 length: 14
J gene: TRBJ2-5
CDR3 protein: CASSQTSGQETQYF
CDR3 DNA: TGTGCCAGCAGCCAGACTAGCGGGCAAGAGACCCAGTACTTC

clone size: few
D gene: -
V gene: TRBV3-1
CDR3 length: 17
J gene: TRBJ2-5
CDR3 protein: CASSQDGVSAAQETQYF
CDR3 DNA: TGTGCCAGCAGCCAAGATGGGGTCTCAGCCGCTCAAGAGACCCAGTACTTC

clone size: -
D gene: -
V gene: TRBV7-9
CDR3 length: 14
J gene: TRBJ2-1
CDR3 protein: CAMGPGLRHNEQFF
CDR3 DNA: TGTGCCATGGGCCCCGGGCTACGGCACAATGAGCAGTTCTTC

clone size: -
D gene: -
V gene: TRBV4-3
CDR3 length: 15
J gene: TRBJ2-5
CDR3 protein: CASSHLDGVQETQYF
CDR3 DNA: TGCGCCAGCAGCCATTTAGACGGTGTCCAAGAGACCCAGTACTTC

clone size: many
D gene: TRBD2
V gene: TRBV7-8
CDR3 length: 15
J gene: TRBJ2-1
CDR3 protein: CASSLGTSGHNEQFF
CDR3 DNA: TGTGCCAGCAGCTTGGGGACTAGCGGCCACAATGAGCAGTTCTTC

clone size: many
D gene: TRBD1
V gene: TRBV6-5
CDR3 length: 15
J gene: TRBJ2-3
CDR3 protein: CASSYSIGQADTQYF
CDR3 DNA: TGTGCCAGCAGTTACTCGATAGGACAGGCGGATACGCAGTATTTT

clone size: many
D gene: TRBD2
V gene: TRBV27
CDR3 length: 14
J gene: TRBJ2-3
CDR3 protein: CASAGGGSTDTQYF
CDR3 DNA: TGTGCCAGCGCGGGAGGGGGGAGCACAGATACGCAGTATTTT

clone size: many
D gene: -
V gene: TRBV6-5
CDR3 length: 14
J gene: TRBJ1-1
CDR3 protein: CASRTTGALAEAFF
CDR3 DNA: TGTGCCAGCAGAACAACCGGGGCGCTGGCTGAAGCTTTCTTT

clone size: -
D gene: -
V gene: TRBV7-2
CDR3 length: 17
J gene: TRBJ2-3
CDR3 protein: CASSLGGLGGNTDTQYF
CDR3 DNA: TGTGCCAGCAGCTTAGGCGGGTTAGGGGGTAATACAGATACGCAGTATTTT

clone size: -
D gene: TRBD1
V gene: TRBV10-3
CDR3 length: 12
J gene: TRBJ2-7
CDR3 protein: CAIRTGTYEQYF
CDR3 DNA: TGTGCCATCAGGACAGGGACCTACGAGCAGTACTTC

clone size: few
D gene: TRBD2
V gene: TRBV12-3/TRBV12-4
CDR3 length: 17
J gene: TRBJ2-7
CDR3 protein: CASSFPRTSGVSYEQYF
CDR3 DNA: TGTGCCAGCAGTTTCCCTCGGACTAGCGGGGTCTCCTACGAGCAGTACTTC

clone size: few
D gene: -
V gene: TRBV4-3
CDR3 length: 15
J gene: TRBJ1-1
CDR3 protein: CASRLSKNWDTEAFF
CDR3 DNA: TGCGCCAGCAGGTTATCGAAGAATTGGGACACTGAAGCTTTCTTT

clone size: many
D gene: -
V gene: TRBV18
CDR3 length: 13
J gene: TRBJ2-7
CDR3 protein: CASSPNGYYEQYF
CDR3 DNA: TGTGCCAGCTCACCGAACGGTTACTACGAGCAGTACTTC

clone size: -
D gene: -
V gene: TRBV5-6
CDR3 length: 12
J gene: TRBJ2-1
CDR3 protein: CASSGAYNEQFF
CDR3 DNA: TGTGCCAGTTCCGGGGCCTACAATGAGCAGTTCTTC

clone size: -
D gene: -
V gene: TRBV7-3
CDR3 length: 13
J gene: TRBJ2-2
CDR3 protein: CASTGLSTGELFF
CDR3 DNA: TGTGCCAGCACCGGACTCAGCACCGGGGAGCTGTTTTTT

clone size: many
D gene: TRBD2
V gene: TRBV12-3/TRBV12-4
CDR3 length: 14
J gene: TRBJ2-3
CDR3 protein: CASSFLGSAGEQYF
CDR3 DNA: TGTGCCAGCAGTTTTCTAGGGTCAGCGGGGGAGCAGTATTTT

clone size: many
D gene: TRBD1
V gene: TRBV4-3
CDR3 length: 16
J gene: TRBJ1-2
CDR3 protein: CASSQGTGGTNYGYTF
CDR3 DNA: TGCGCCAGCAGCCAAGGGACAGGGGGAACTAACTATGGCTACACCTTC

clone size: many
D gene: TRBD2
V gene: TRBV29-1
CDR3 length: 18
J gene: TRBJ2-3
CDR3 protein: CSVEDPNPLAGDTDTQYF
CDR3 DNA: TGCAGCGTTGAAGATCCCAACCCACTAGCGGGTGATACAGATACGCAGTATTTT